This T cell receptor beta chain came from a study of cytomegalovirus exposure and HLA in healthy donors. The CDR3 totals 16 residues. From germline, CDR1 is SGDLS and CDR2 YYNGEE. V lost 0 bases and J 1 base, leaving 13 bases between the germline ends. Concerning this clone itself: Its specificity is unknown.

Primers: 60 Vbeta forward and 13 Jbeta reverse. Sequencing used immunoSEQ multiplex PCR; TCRdb keeps in-frame clones, though not all of them. The repertoire consists of more than 150,000 clones, with around 80% occurring once and the leading ten covering 1.4%. Whole-study results and caveats: Common viral pathogens seemed, in a later analysis, to connect with several of the most significant clusters. According to an earlier analysis, most TCR beta V segments yielded productive rearrangements about 87% or about 30% of the time.

This receptor was identified in a young man in good health and CMV-seronegative. The sequenced material came from PBMCs. The rearrangement uses TRBV9 and TRBJ2-5; D is possibly TRBD1 (6 bases). The CDR3 sequence is CASSVGPQGSQETQYF. CDR3 bases: TGTGCCAGCAGCGTAGGGCCACAGGGAAGCCAAGAGACCCAGTACTTC.